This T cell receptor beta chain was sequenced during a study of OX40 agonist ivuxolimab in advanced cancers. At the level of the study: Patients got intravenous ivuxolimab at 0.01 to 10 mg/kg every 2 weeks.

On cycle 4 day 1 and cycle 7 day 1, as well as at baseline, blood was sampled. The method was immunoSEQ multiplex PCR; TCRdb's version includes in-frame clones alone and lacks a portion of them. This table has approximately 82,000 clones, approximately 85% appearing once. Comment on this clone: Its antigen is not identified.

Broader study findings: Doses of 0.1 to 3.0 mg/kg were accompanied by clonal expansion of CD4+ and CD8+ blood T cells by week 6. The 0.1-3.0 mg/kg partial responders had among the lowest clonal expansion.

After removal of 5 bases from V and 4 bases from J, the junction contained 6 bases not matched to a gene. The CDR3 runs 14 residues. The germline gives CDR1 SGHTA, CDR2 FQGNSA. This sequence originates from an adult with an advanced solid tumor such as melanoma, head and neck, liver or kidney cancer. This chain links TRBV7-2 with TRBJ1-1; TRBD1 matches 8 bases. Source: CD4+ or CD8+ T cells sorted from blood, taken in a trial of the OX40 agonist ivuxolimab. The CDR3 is CASSADRVGTEAFF. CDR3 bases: TGTGCCAGCAGCGCGGACAGGGTGGGCACTGAAGCTTTCTTT.